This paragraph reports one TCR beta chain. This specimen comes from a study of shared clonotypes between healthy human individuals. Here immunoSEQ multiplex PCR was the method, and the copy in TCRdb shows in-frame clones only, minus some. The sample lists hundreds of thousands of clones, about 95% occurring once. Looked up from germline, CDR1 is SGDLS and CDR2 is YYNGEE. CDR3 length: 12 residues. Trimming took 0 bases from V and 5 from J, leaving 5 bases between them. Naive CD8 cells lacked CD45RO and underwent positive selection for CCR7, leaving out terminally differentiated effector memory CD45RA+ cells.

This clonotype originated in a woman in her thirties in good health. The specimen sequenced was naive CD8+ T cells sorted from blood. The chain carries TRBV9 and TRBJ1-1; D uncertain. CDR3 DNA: TGTGCCAGCAGCGTAGCCGGGACTGAAGCTTTCTTT. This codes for CASSVAGTEAFF.